This T cell receptor beta chain was captured in a study of T cells in Graves' hyperthyroidism and ophthalmopathy. Calling Graves' hyperthyroidism stable meant ophthalmopathy did not progress within 18 months. Germline-derived CDR1 and CDR2 are SEHNR and FQNEAQ (reference sequence). The CDR3 is 14 amino acids. Deletions cut 1 base from V and 8 bases from J, with 12 bases between. There were TCR beta CDR3 regions amplified from RNA transcripts. The HTBI set primed first-round TCR CDR3 RT-PCR. One entry per CDR3 protein, called by TCRdb with MiXCR from the multiplex PCR reads. The sample carries fewer than 350,000 distinct CDR3 sequences, around 13% recorded once. This clonotype turned up a few times.

Sequenced material: blood. The chain couples TRBV7-9 to TRBJ2-1, with D possibly called TRBD1 or TRBD2 (5 bases each). The TCR originated in a woman between 40 and 55 years old with Graves' hyperthyroidism. The CDR3 spells CASSLDLPGHEQFF. In DNA form, the CDR3 reads TGTGCCAGCAGCTTAGACCTCCCGGGGCATGAGCAGTTCTTC.